These 27 T cell receptor beta chains share one sample of origin, sequenced in a study of response to subunit inactivated influenza vaccine. TCRdb reprocessed the RT-PCR reads with MiXCR, giving one entry per CDR3 protein. The sample has about 500,000 distinct CDR3 sequences, about 15% seen once; the top ten hold 3%. The material sequenced was CD4+ T cells sorted from PBMCs, taken around 25 months after vaccination. Every receptor here comes from a man aged 45 to 75 who received an inactivated influenza vaccine.

This clonotype was seen only a few times. The chain links TRBV7-3 to TRBJ2-3; no definite D call. Germline V gene lookup returns CDR1 SGHTA and CDR2 FQGTGA. Trimming took 4 bases from V and 2 from J, leaving 13 bases between them. CDR3 size: 15 residues. CDR3 DNA sequence: TGTGCCAGCAGCTCTCGGGCGTCCGTCACAGATACGCAGTATTTT. This gives the protein CASSSRASVTDTQYF.

The table lists this clonotype with a few counts. This chain joins TRBV5-1 and TRBJ2-2, with D perhaps matching TRBD2 (6 bases). This CDR3 region has 16 residues. Germline CDR1 and CDR2: SGHRS and YFSETQ. Trimming pared 0 bases from V and 3 bases from J, leaving 12 bases between. The DNA of the CDR3 is TGCGCCAGCAGCTTGGCCGGGGGATCCTACACCGGGGAGCTGTTTTTT. This translates into CASSLAGGSYTGELFF.

The chain couples TRBV3-1 to TRBJ1-1, with a possible D match to TRBD1 (5 bases). The germline gives CDR1 LGHDT, CDR2 YNNKEL (reference sequence). V lost 4 bases to trimming and J lost 0 bases, with 12 bases between them. This CDR3 spans 15 amino acids. The CDR3 region has the DNA TGTGCCAGCAGCCCCATACAGGAACTGAACACTGAAGCTTTCTTT. Protein product: CASSPIQELNTEAFF.

This clonotype has a count of ten or more. The rearrangement joins TRBV20-1 to TRBJ2-5; D is ambiguous. With 0 bases removed from V and 5 bases from J, the gap between germline ends came to 13 bases. The CDR3 consists of 14 residues. Germline assignment: CDR1 DFQATT and CDR2 SNEGSKA (reference sequence). The CDR3 loop reads CSARDLAGTETQYF. The CDR3 DNA sequence: TGCAGTGCTAGAGATCTCGCAGGAACGGAGACCCAGTACTTC.

This clonotype came up many times. The chain combines TRBV29-1 with TRBJ1-1, with 7 bases that match TRBD1. The CDR3 extends over 14 amino acids. V trimming: 3 bases; J trimming: 1 base; junction bases outside the gene matches: 5. Germline CDR1 is SQVTM and CDR2 is ANQGSEA. The CDR3 reads CSVEGQPRNTEAFF. The CDR3 DNA reads as TGCAGCGTTGAGGGACAGCCACGGAACACTGAAGCTTTCTTT.

The V gene is TRBV7-2, the J gene TRBJ2-5; 7 nucleotides match TRBD2. The V gene end was trimmed by 4 bases and the J gene end by 4 bases; junction bases not matched to a gene: 9. The CDR3 runs to 15 residues. Looked up from germline, CDR1 is SGHTA and CDR2 is FQGNSA. The CDR3 DNA is TGTGCCAGCAGCTGGGGGGGATGGGGAAGAGAGACCCAGTACTTC. Translation gives CASSWGGWGRETQYF.

The chain combines TRBV10-3 with TRBJ2-7; 8 bases are a match to TRBD1. The CDR3 has 14 residues. Per germline, CDR1 ENHRY and CDR2 SYGVKD. V was clipped by 3 bases and J by 1 base; unmatched bases: 2. The DNA for the CDR3 is TGTGCCATCAGTGAACAGGGGGGTTCCTACGAGCAGTACTTC. It translates to CAISEQGGSYEQYF.

J is TRBJ2-1 and V is TRBV5-6; tentatively, D is TRBD2 (7 bases). The V gene's germline CDR1 is SGHDT and CDR2 YYEEEE. Between the trimmed V and J ends, which lost 4 bases and 3 bases, there was a span of 14 bases. CDR3 length: 15 amino acids. DNA for the CDR3: TGTGCCAGCAGCCCCCGGGGGGCCTACTACAATGAGCAGTTCTTC. Translated, it gives CASSPRGAYYNEQFF.

The V gene is TRBV2, the J gene TRBJ2-7; no clear D. CDR3 length equals 12 residues. Trimming left V 3 bases short and J 1 base short, with 4 bases between. The V gene's germline CDR1 is SNHLY and CDR2 FYNNEI. CDR3: CASSDLSYEQYF. CDR3 bases: TGTGCCAGCAGTGATCTTTCCTACGAGCAGTACTTC.

The V and J genes are TRBV24-1 and TRBJ2-1; 16 nucleotides align to TRBD2. Germline V gives CDR1 KGHDR, CDR2 SFDVKD. V shed 1 base and J 3 bases; nucleotides not matched to a gene: 8. The CDR3 is 20 residues long. The DNA of the CDR3 is TGTGCCACCAGTGATTTACCCGGGACTAGCGGGAGGGCCTTCTACAATGAGCAGTTCTTC. This gives the protein CATSDLPGTSGRAFYNEQFF.

The chain joins TRBV11-2 to TRBJ2-2, with D perhaps TRBD2 (5 bases). CDR3 length: 17 residues. Germline V gene lookup returns CDR1 SGHAT and CDR2 FQNNGV. Trimming shortened V by 5 bases and J by 4 bases, and 20 bases separated the two germline ends. Here the CDR3 reads CASSHLDWTSSTGELFF. CDR3 sequence (DNA): TGTGCCAGCAGCCACTTAGATTGGACTTCGAGCACCGGGGAGCTGTTTTTT.

J is TRBJ2-5 and V is TRBV20-1; 8 bases agree with TRBD2. This CDR3 spans 15 amino acids. V shed 1 base and J 2 bases; nucleotides not matched to a gene: 6. Germline-derived CDR1 and CDR2 are DFQATT and SNEGSKA (reference sequence). CDR3 residues: CSARVGSGVQETQYF. Here the CDR3 DNA reads TGCAGTGCTAGAGTTGGTAGCGGGGTACAAGAGACCCAGTACTTC.

This clonotype was counted between two and nine times. V usage is TRBV5-8 and J usage is TRBJ2-4, with D possibly TRBD1 on 6 matching bases. With 4 bases removed from V and 0 bases from J, the gap between germline ends came to 14 bases. The CDR3 consists of 16 residues. Germline V gene lookup returns CDR1 SGHTS and CDR2 YDEGEE. The CDR3 region is CASSKGTSLAKNIQYF. CDR3 DNA: TGTGCCAGCAGCAAAGGGACATCTCTAGCCAAAAACATTCAGTACTTC.

This clonotype was found a few times. J is TRBJ1-2 and V is TRBV19, with D hard to call. V lost 7 bases, J lost 3 bases, and 15 bases lay in between. This CDR3 spans 14 amino acids. CDR1 is LNHDA, CDR2 SQIVND, per germline (reference sequence). The CDR3 DNA follows: TGTGCCAGTATCGATATTCGGGCCGACTATGGCTACACCTTC. Protein product: CASIDIRADYGYTF. Full variable domain (missing parts from reference TRBV19 and TRBJ1-2): DGGITQSPKYLFRKEGQNVTLSCEQNLNHDAMYWYRQDPGQGLRLIYYSQIVNDFQKGDIAEGYSVSREKKESFPLTVTSAQKNPTAFYLCASIDIRADYGYTFGSGTRLTVV.

V is TRBV20-1 and J is TRBJ1-1; 8 bases fit TRBD1. CDR3 size: 18 residues. Germline assignment: CDR1 DFQATT and CDR2 SNEGSKA (reference sequence). Trimming at V came to 6 bases and at J to 1 base, leaving 19 bases not matched to a gene. The CDR3 protein is CSASGGGGQGGWNTEAFF. As DNA, the CDR3 is TGCAGTGCCTCTGGGGGTGGAGGACAGGGAGGGTGGAACACTGAAGCTTTCTTT.

This clonotype was counted at least ten times. This rearrangement joins TRBV4-1 to TRBJ2-1; maybe TRBD2 (5 bases). Per the germline V gene, CDR1 is MGHRA and CDR2 is YSYEKL. Trimming took off 0 bases at V and 9 bases at J, with 9 bases between the two ends. The CDR3 loop spans 13 amino acids. Here the CDR3 reads CASSQERGFEQFF. In DNA form, the CDR3 reads TGCGCCAGCAGCCAAGAGAGAGGGTTTGAGCAGTTCTTC.

This clonotype was counted between two and nine times. This chain connects TRBV20-1 to TRBJ1-1; D might be TRBD1 (5 bases). Germline lookup yields CDR1 DFQATT and CDR2 SNEGSKA (reference sequence). The V end was cut by 2 bases, the J end by 2 bases, with 9 bases between. CDR3 length equals 13 residues. In DNA form, the CDR3 reads TGCAGTGCTAGATTCGGACACAACACTGAAGCTTTCTTT. Translation: CSARFGHNTEAFF.

V gene TRBV29-1 combines with J gene TRBJ2-7; D might be TRBD2 (7 bases). The V end was cut by 6 bases, the J end by 6 bases, with 18 bases between. The CDR3 sequence is 13 residues long. Germline V gene data show CDR1 as SQVTM and CDR2 as ANQGSEA. The CDR3 DNA reads as TGCAGCGTGGGTGCGGGGGCCCCTCGCGAGCAGTACTTC. Its protein is CSVGAGAPREQYF.

This clonotype was observed a few times. V usage is TRBV7-2 and J usage is TRBJ1-1; a weak D match, TRBD1 (6 bases). Germline V CDR1 and CDR2: SGHTA, FQGNSA. The CDR3 spans 15 residues. The germline V and J ends were trimmed by 4 bases and 1 base, with 13 bases remaining between them. Written as DNA, the CDR3 is TGTGCCAGCAGCTCACAGGGTTTGGGGAACACTGAAGCTTTCTTT. As protein: CASSSQGLGNTEAFF.

This clonotype was seen at least ten times. The J gene is TRBJ1-4, the V gene TRBV5-1; D not resolved. This CDR3 has 15 residues. Trimming removed 0 bases from V and 0 bases from J, with 6 bases in between. Germline V gene lookup returns CDR1 SGHRS and CDR2 YFSETQ. In DNA, the CDR3 is TGCGCCAGCAGCTTGGCCGGGGCAACTAATGAAAAACTGTTTTTT. This codes for CASSLAGATNEKLFF.

Remarks on this clonotype: The germline gene is not matched at one end of the junction; a read error may be the cause. The chain links TRBV7-2 to TRBJ2-7, with D perhaps TRBD2 (5 bases). The CDR3 sequence is 9 residues long. CDR1 is SGHTA and CDR2 is FQGNSA in the germline V gene. The CDR3 DNA reads as TGTGCCACCAGCATCGAGGGGTACTTC. It specifies CATSIEGYF.

The V call is TRBV7-9, the J call TRBJ2-7; D is uncertain. There are 14 residues in the CDR3. V gave up 4 bases and J gave up 2 bases, with 12 bases separating them. In germline, CDR1 is SEHNR, CDR2 FQNEAQ (reference sequence). In DNA form, the CDR3 reads TGTGCCAGCAGCTCCTCCTTCGAACCCTACGAGCAGTACTTC. Protein sequence: CASSSSFEPYEQYF. Variable domain in full (rest from reference TRBV7-9 and TRBJ2-7): DTGVSQNPRHKITKRGQNVTFRCDPISEHNRLYWYRQTLGQGPEFLTYFQNEAQLEKSRLLSDRFSAERPKGSFSTLEIQRTEQGDSAMYLCASSSSFEPYEQYFGPGTRLTVT.

For the CDR3, the DNA is TGCAGCCTCCAGGGTAGCCAGAACACAGATACGCAGTATTTT. This encodes CSLQGSQNTDTQYF. This sequence joins TRBV29-1 and TRBJ2-3, with a possible D match to TRBD1 (5 bases). Germline V gene lookup returns CDR1 SQVTM and CDR2 ANQGSEA. V dropped 8 bases and J dropped 2 bases, with 17 bases sitting between them. The CDR3 loop spans 14 amino acids.

This clonotype was picked up many times. V and J are TRBV7-3 and TRBJ2-1; 9 bases match TRBD2. Germline CDR1 is SGHTA and CDR2 is FQGTGA. The CDR3 extends over 18 amino acids. V gave up 1 base and J gave up 0 bases; unmatched junction bases: 7. This CDR3 reads CASSLRAGGGLSYNEQFF. CDR3 sequence (DNA): TGTGCCAGCAGCTTAAGGGCGGGAGGGGGTCTCTCCTACAATGAGCAGTTCTTC.

The V gene is TRBV20-1, the J gene TRBJ2-2; 9 nucleotides agree with TRBD2. Looked up from germline, CDR1 is DFQATT and CDR2 is SNEGSKA (reference sequence). Unmatched junction bases numbered 9, after V lost 0 bases and J lost 7 bases. CDR3 length: 16 amino acids. CDR3 residues: CSARDEAGGPGGELFF. The DNA for the CDR3 is TGCAGTGCTAGAGATGAGGCGGGAGGGCCCGGCGGGGAGCTGTTTTTT.

V gene TRBV29-1 combines with J gene TRBJ1-1; D gene unclear. V lost 1 base and J lost 1, with 7 bases in between. This CDR3 comprises 13 residues. CDR1 is SQVTM and CDR2 is ANQGSEA in the germline V gene. This CDR3 is CSVEAYSNTEAFF. CDR3 nucleotides: TGCAGCGTTGAAGCCTACTCGAACACTGAAGCTTTCTTT.

This clonotype has a count of ten or more. The V call is TRBV7-9, the J call TRBJ1-5; D remains ambiguous. The CDR3 is made up of 14 amino acids. CDR1 is SEHNR, CDR2 FQNEAQ, per germline (reference sequence). V lost 1 base to trimming and J lost 2 bases, with 6 bases between them. As DNA, the CDR3 is TGTGCCAGCAGCTTAGAACACGGCAATCAGCCCCAGCATTTT. This sequence encodes CASSLEHGNQPQHF.